The 26 T cell receptor beta chains below all came from one sample that was sequenced in a study of OX40 agonist ivuxolimab in advanced cancers. Measured with immunoSEQ multiplex PCR; TCRdb has only the in-frame clones, and not every one. The profile shows approximately 60,000 clones, roughly 80% of them singletons. This specimen was CD4+ or CD8+ T cells sorted from blood, taken in a trial of the OX40 agonist ivuxolimab. Every receptor here comes from an adult with an advanced solid tumor such as melanoma, head and neck, liver or kidney cancer.

In this sample, this clone turned up once. The chain combines TRBV18 with TRBJ2-7, with 11 bases fitting TRBD2. Germline V gene sequence: CDR1 KGHSH, CDR2 LQKENI. V shed 1 base and J 7 bases; nucleotides not matched to a gene: 6. The CDR3 sequence is 15 residues long. CDR3 sequence (DNA): TGTGCCAGCTCACCACTGACTAGCGGGAAGGGGGAGCAGTACTTC. Translated, it gives CASSPLTSGKGEQYF.

V is TRBV11-3 and J is TRBJ1-1; TRBD1 is a possible D gene (5 bases). The CDR3 length is 14 residues. Trimming cost V 7 bases and J 1 base, with 13 bases left between them. The germline V gene encodes CDR1 SGHNT and CDR2 YENEEA. The CDR3 coding sequence is TGTGCCAGCAAACTGGGACTGACGAACACTGAAGCTTTCTTT. Its translation is CASKLGLTNTEAFF.

This clone has a handful of counts. The chain has TRBV15 and TRBJ1-1; perhaps TRBD1 as D (6 bases). This CDR3 comprises 16 residues. Trimming shortened V by 2 bases and J by 5 bases, and 18 bases separated the two germline ends. CDR1 LNHNV and CDR2 YYDKDF come from the germline V gene (reference sequence). In DNA, the CDR3 is TGTGCCACCAGCAGAAAAAGGGAGGGAAGGGGGACTGAAGCTTTCTTT. Protein sequence: CATSRKREGRGTEAFF.

The rearrangement uses TRBV7-2 and TRBJ2-7; the D gene is possibly TRBD1 (6 bases). This CDR3 comprises 14 residues. Germline V gives CDR1 SGHTA, CDR2 FQGNSA. Trimming removed 0 bases at V and 6 bases at J, with 12 bases between. The CDR3 bases are TGTGCCAGCAGCTTAGCGGGGGCGGGTGGCGAGCAGTACTTC. Translated, it gives CASSLAGAGGEQYF.

V is TRBV7-2 and J is TRBJ2-1, with 10 nucleotides matching TRBD2. Looked up from germline, CDR1 is SGHTA and CDR2 is FQGNSA. This CDR3 is 13 amino acids long. Trimming took 0 bases from V and 16 from J; bases not matched to a gene: 6. The CDR3 spells CASSLASGRVVFF. CDR3 sequence (DNA): TGTGCCAGCAGCTTAGCCAGCGGGAGGGTGGTATTCTTC.

The rearrangement links TRBV7-2 to TRBJ2-5; D is perhaps TRBD1 (6 bases). Per the germline V gene, CDR1 is SGHTA and CDR2 is FQGNSA. The CDR3 runs 15 residues. Trimming removed 5 bases at V and 2 bases at J, with 15 bases between. The DNA for the CDR3 is TGTGCCAGCAGCCCAGGGACAATTCTTCAAGAGACCCAGTACTTC. Protein sequence: CASSPGTILQETQYF.

The chain links TRBV5-6 to TRBJ1-6; TRBD1 is a possible D gene (5 bases). The CDR3 has 16 amino acids. Trimming left V 4 bases short and J 9 bases short, with 20 bases between. The V gene's germline CDR1 is SGHDT and CDR2 YYEEEE. In DNA, the CDR3 is TGTGCCAGCAGCCCCGAAGGCAGGGCTTTCGGTTCACCCCTCCACTTT. Residues: CASSPEGRAFGSPLHF.

CDR3 coding DNA: TGTGCCAGCAGTCCTAGCGGGGGGGCCTACAATGAGCAGTTCTTC. The encoded protein is CASSPSGGAYNEQFF. The genes are TRBV6-5 and TRBJ2-1; 12 bases align to TRBD2. CDR3 size: 15 residues. Germline assignment: CDR1 MNHEY and CDR2 SVGAGI. The V segment lost 5 bases and the J segment 2 bases; nucleotides outside the gene matches: 1.

This clone occurred once. This sequence joins TRBV7-9 and TRBJ2-1; a possible D gene is TRBD2 (6 bases). Germline V gene sequence: CDR1 SEHNR, CDR2 FQNEAQ (reference sequence). V was pared by 5 bases and J by 9 bases, with 20 bases between. The CDR3 is made up of 15 amino acids. The CDR3 region is CASSAPRRVSGEQFF. The CDR3 bases are TGTGCCAGCAGCGCACCCAGGAGGGTGTCCGGTGAGCAGTTCTTC.

The chain couples TRBV7-2 to TRBJ2-1; 8 nucleotides align to TRBD2. This CDR3 has 14 residues. J was trimmed by 6 bases and V by 5 bases; bases with no gene match: 6. Germline CDR1 reads SGHTA; CDR2 reads FQGNSA. The CDR3 spells CASSRDTSGNEQFF. The CDR3 DNA is TGTGCCAGCAGCCGGGACACTAGCGGCAATGAGCAGTTCTTC.

The CDR3 here is CASSFQGLYEQYF. CDR3 DNA: TGTGCCAGCAGCTTTCAGGGGCTCTACGAGCAGTACTTC. This rearrangement joins TRBV7-2 to TRBJ2-7; TRBD1 might be the D (6 bases). In germline, CDR1 is SGHTA, CDR2 FQGNSA. CDR3 length: 13 residues. V shed 3 bases and J shed 3 bases, with 9 bases lying between them.

The count of this clone is one. V usage is TRBV9 and J usage is TRBJ2-5; 7 nucleotides match TRBD1. The CDR3 length is 15 residues. Germline V lookup: CDR1 SGDLS, CDR2 YYNGEE. V trimming: 2 bases; J trimming: 4 bases; junction bases outside the gene matches: 8. CDR3 in amino acids: CASSVGRDRIETQYF. In nucleotides, the CDR3 is TGTGCCAGCAGCGTCGGTCGGGACAGAATAGAGACCCAGTACTTC. Full variable domain (remainder filled in from reference TRBV9 and TRBJ2-5): DSGVTQTPKHLITATGQRVTLRCSPRSGDLSVYWYQQSLDQGLQFLIQYYNGEERAKGNILERFSAQQFPDLHSELNLSSLELGDSALYFCASSVGRDRIETQYFGPGTRLLVL.

The CDR3 loop reads CASSLRGQGQETQYF. CDR3 nucleotide sequence: TGTGCCAGCAGCTTGAGGGGCCAGGGGCAAGAGACCCAGTACTTC. The V and J genes are TRBV5-4 and TRBJ2-5; D possibly corresponds to TRBD1 (6 bases). Germline V gene data show CDR1 as SGHNT and CDR2 as YYREEE (reference sequence). The germline V and J ends were trimmed by 1 base and 2 bases, with 12 bases remaining between them. This CDR3 spans 15 amino acids.

The chain uses TRBV25-1 and TRBJ2-7; possible D gene TRBD1, 6 bases. The V gene's germline CDR1 is MGHDK and CDR2 SYGVNS. Trimming removed 9 bases at V and 4 bases at J, with 22 bases between. The CDR3 runs to 15 residues. CDR3 DNA sequence: TGTGCCAGTACCCAGACCCGGGACAACCTTTACGAGCAGTACTTC. Its protein product is CASTQTRDNLYEQYF.

This chain uses TRBV6-5 with TRBJ1-1; no definite D call. Germline V gene sequence: CDR1 MNHEY, CDR2 SVGAGI. Trimming removed 5 bases from V and 1 base from J, with 11 bases in between. The CDR3 runs to 14 residues. The CDR3 protein is CASSNLAGNTEAFF. CDR3 coding DNA: TGTGCCAGCAGTAACCTTGCGGGGAACACTGAAGCTTTCTTT.

This chain links TRBV6-1 with TRBJ1-5, with D tentatively TRBD1 (5 bases). This CDR3 comprises 13 residues. Trimming removed 2 bases from V and 7 bases from J, with 9 bases in between. Germline V gene sequence: CDR1 MNHNS, CDR2 SASEGT. CDR3 DNA: TGTGCCAGCAGTGAACAGGGTGACCAGCCCCAGCATTTT. Protein sequence: CASSEQGDQPQHF.

This chain connects TRBV7-9 to TRBJ2-3, with 13 bases lining up with TRBD2. The CDR3 length is 18 residues. Germline V gene data show CDR1 as SEHNR and CDR2 as FQNEAQ (reference sequence). With V trimmed by 4 bases and J by 2 bases, 9 bases remained unmatched. The CDR3 loop is CASSSNIGLAGVTDTQYF. The CDR3 nucleotides read TGTGCCAGCAGCTCCAACATCGGACTAGCGGGAGTCACAGATACGCAGTATTTT.

V is TRBV18 and J is TRBJ1-2, with D unresolved. Trimming shortened V by 0 bases and J by 4 bases, and 12 bases separated the two germline ends. CDR3 size: 15 residues. Germline loops: CDR1 KGHSH, CDR2 LQKENI. The CDR3 nucleotides are TGTGCCAGCTCACCACCGGCAGACCCTTCCTATGGCTACACCTTC. Its translation: CASSPPADPSYGYTF.

The rearrangement joins TRBV5-1 to TRBJ2-3; 13 bases fit TRBD2. The germline V gene has CDR1 SGHRS and CDR2 YFSETQ. The CDR3 loop spans 17 amino acids. Trimming removed 0 bases from V and 2 bases from J; junction bases left unmatched: 3. CDR3 nucleotide sequence: TGCGCCAGCAGCTTGGGGGGGACTAGCGGGAACACAGATACGCAGTATTTT. The encoded protein is CASSLGGTSGNTDTQYF. Full variable domain (remainder filled in from reference TRBV5-1 and TRBJ2-3): KAGVTQTPRYLIKTRGQQVTLSCSPISGHRSVSWYQQTPGQGLQFLFEYFSETQRNKGNFPGRFSGRQFSNSRSEMNVSTLELGDSALYLCASSLGGTSGNTDTQYFGPGTRLTVL.

This clone turned up a few times. The CDR3 here is CASSTGQDYGYTF. In DNA form, the CDR3 reads TGTGCCAGCTCTACGGGACAAGACTATGGCTACACCTTC. V and J are TRBV18 and TRBJ1-2; D possibly corresponds to TRBD1 (6 bases). Trimming cost V 6 bases and J 3 bases, with 11 bases left between them. The germline V gene encodes CDR1 KGHSH and CDR2 LQKENI. The CDR3 length is 13 residues.

The V and J genes are TRBV14 and TRBJ2-7, with D tentatively TRBD1 (6 bases). The CDR3 is 15 residues long. Germline loops: CDR1 SGHDN, CDR2 FVKESK. V dropped 5 bases and J dropped 0 bases, with 14 bases sitting between them. Here the CDR3 reads CASSSRGQNSYEQYF. The CDR3 DNA follows: TGTGCCAGCAGCTCGCGTGGACAGAACTCCTACGAGCAGTACTTC.

The genes are TRBV11-2 and TRBJ1-2, with TRBD1 as a possible D gene (6 bases). The length of the CDR3 is 14 residues. V shed 1 base and J shed 2 bases, with 8 bases lying between them. From germline, CDR1 is SGHAT and CDR2 FQNNGV. CDR3 DNA: TGTGCCAGCAGCTTAGCAGGGACAAACTATGGCTACACCTTC. As protein: CASSLAGTNYGYTF.

The chain couples TRBV30 to TRBJ1-3, with 7 bases lining up with TRBD1. The ends lost 0 bases at V and 0 bases at J; junction bases unmatched: 5. Per the germline V gene, CDR1 is GTSNPN and CDR2 is SVGIG (reference sequence). There are 16 residues in the CDR3. The CDR3 is CAWSVRDRVSGNTIYF. CDR3 DNA: TGTGCCTGGAGTGTACGAGACAGGGTCTCTGGAAACACCATATATTTT.

The V call is TRBV9, the J call TRBJ2-1; D call uncertain. Between the trimmed V and J ends, which lost 1 base and 9 bases, there was a span of 8 bases. Per germline, CDR1 SGDLS and CDR2 YYNGEE. The CDR3 is made up of 12 amino acids. CDR3 loop: CASSVREVEQFF. CDR3 nucleotides: TGTGCCAGCAGCGTAAGGGAAGTTGAGCAGTTCTTC.

The chain carries TRBV5-1 and TRBJ2-5; D unresolved. The CDR3 is made up of 13 amino acids. The germline gives CDR1 SGHRS, CDR2 YFSETQ. V was trimmed by 0 bases and J by 7 bases, leaving 10 bases between them. The CDR3, as DNA: TGCGCCAGCAGCTTGGGACACGGCTCGACCCAGTACTTC. It translates to CASSLGHGSTQYF.

The V gene is TRBV30, the J gene TRBJ2-5; D is possibly TRBD2 (6 bases). Between the trimmed V and J ends, which lost 1 base and 5 bases, there was a span of 17 bases. The germline CDR1 and CDR2 sequences are GTSNPN and SVGIG (reference sequence). The CDR3 length is 15 residues. CDR3 protein: CAWSGVGSSRETQYF. CDR3 sequence (DNA): TGTGCCTGGAGTGGGGTCGGGAGTTCGCGGGAGACCCAGTACTTC.